The next 7 T cell receptor beta chains were all read from a single sample in a study of T-cell reconstitution after alpha-beta-depleted transplantation in children. The TCRbeta library was prepared with unique molecular identifiers. MiXCR, run by TCRdb on the PCR reads, gives a single entry per CDR3 protein. The profile shows 450,000 to 600,000 distinct CDR3 sequences, about an eighth of them singletons. Sequences were derived from PBMCs, mostly from graft donor cells, sampled 360 days after TCRalphabeta/CD19-depleted stem cell transplant. These receptors all stem from a male patient between 10 and 17 years old who had a stem cell transplant for acute myeloid leukemia, so the T cells may come from the graft donor.

This clonotype was observed a handful of times. V is TRBV7-9 and J is TRBJ2-2, with 14 bases identical to TRBD2. CDR3 length equals 17 residues. V was clipped by 5 bases and J by 6 bases; unmatched bases: 8. Germline assignment: CDR1 SEHNR and CDR2 FQNEAQ (reference sequence). The chain's CDR3 is CASSAQGLAGAAGELFF. CDR3 nucleotides: TGTGCCAGCAGCGCCCAGGGACTAGCGGGAGCAGCCGGGGAGCTGTTTTTT.

Turning to this clonotype: A much larger clone is a single base away; this may be a read error. CDR3 coding DNA: TGTGCCAGCAGTTTCTCCGGGACCGAGCAGTACGTC. It is translated as CASSFSGTEQYV. V gene TRBV25-1 combines with J gene TRBJ2-7; D is possibly TRBD1 or TRBD2 (5 bases each). Trimming left V 5 bases short and J 6 bases short, with 11 bases between. The CDR3 contains 12 residues. Looked up from germline, CDR1 is MGHDK and CDR2 is SYGVNS.

The chain employs TRBV2 and TRBJ2-1; 7 nucleotides match TRBD2. From germline, CDR1 is SNHLY and CDR2 FYNNEI. J gave up 8 bases and V 2 bases, and 9 bases lay outside the gene matches. CDR3 length: 15 residues. CDR3 sequence: CASSEIRSGGDEQFF. CDR3 DNA sequence: TGTGCCAGCAGTGAAATACGTTCGGGGGGAGATGAGCAGTTCTTC.

This clonotype has a count of ten or more. The chain links TRBV12-3 or TRBV12-4 to TRBJ1-1; the D gene is possibly TRBD1 (5 bases). The CDR3 is made up of 14 amino acids. The V and J ends lost 2 bases and 7 bases respectively, with 14 bases between them. CDR3 DNA sequence: TGTGCCAGCAGTTTAACCGACAGTTTCGGTGAAGCTTTCTTT. Its protein is CASSLTDSFGEAFF.

This clonotype was picked up many times. The V and J genes are TRBV4-2 and TRBJ2-7; 9 bases are a match to TRBD1. Germline V gene data show CDR1 as LGHNA and CDR2 as YNFKEQ. There are 15 residues in the CDR3. V lost 4 bases, J lost 3 bases, and 7 bases stayed unmatched. In nucleotides, the CDR3 is TGTGCCAGCAGCCCTACAGGGGGCGGTCTCTACGAGCAGTACTTC. The encoded protein is CASSPTGGGLYEQYF.

This clonotype was picked up a small number of times. The chain recombines TRBV20-1 with TRBJ2-7, with D possibly TRBD1 on 6 matching bases. This CDR3 has 14 residues. The germline V gene encodes CDR1 DFQATT and CDR2 SNEGSKA (reference sequence). V dropped 0 bases and J dropped 4 bases, with 13 bases sitting between them. DNA of the CDR3: TGCAGTGCTAGAGATTTGGACAGAACGTACGAGCAGTACTTC. The encoded protein is CSARDLDRTYEQYF.

The J gene is TRBJ2-7, the V gene TRBV21-1; the table assigns TRBD1, which was not confirmed against the DNA. TRBV21-1 is deemed a pseudogene. This CDR3 has 15 amino acids. For the CDR3, the DNA is TGTGCCAGCACATTACAGGGGGTCGCCCCCTACGAGCAGTACTTC. As protein: CASTLQGVAPYEQYF.